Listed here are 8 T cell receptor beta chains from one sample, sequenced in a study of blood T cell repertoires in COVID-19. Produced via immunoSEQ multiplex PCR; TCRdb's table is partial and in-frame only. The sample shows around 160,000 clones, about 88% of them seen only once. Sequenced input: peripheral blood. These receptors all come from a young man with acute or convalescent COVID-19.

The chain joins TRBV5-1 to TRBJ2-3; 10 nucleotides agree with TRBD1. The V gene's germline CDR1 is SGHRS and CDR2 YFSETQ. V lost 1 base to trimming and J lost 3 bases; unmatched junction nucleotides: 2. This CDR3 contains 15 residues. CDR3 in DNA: TGCGCCAGCAGCTTGCAGGACAGGGGGACAGATACGCAGTATTTT. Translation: CASSLQDRGTDTQYF.

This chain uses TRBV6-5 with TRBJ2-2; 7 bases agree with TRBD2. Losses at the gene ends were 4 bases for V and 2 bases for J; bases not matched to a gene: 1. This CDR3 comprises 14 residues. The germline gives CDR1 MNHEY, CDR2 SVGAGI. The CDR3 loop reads CASSLAGNTGELFF. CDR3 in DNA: TGTGCCAGCAGTTTAGCGGGTAACACCGGGGAGCTGTTTTTT.

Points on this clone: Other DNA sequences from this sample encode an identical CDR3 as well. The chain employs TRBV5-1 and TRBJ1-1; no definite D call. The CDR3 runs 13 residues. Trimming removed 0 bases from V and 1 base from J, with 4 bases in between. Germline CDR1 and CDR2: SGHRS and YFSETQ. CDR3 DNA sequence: TGCGCCAGCAGCTTGGCAGGGAACACTGAAGCTTTCTTT. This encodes CASSLAGNTEAFF.

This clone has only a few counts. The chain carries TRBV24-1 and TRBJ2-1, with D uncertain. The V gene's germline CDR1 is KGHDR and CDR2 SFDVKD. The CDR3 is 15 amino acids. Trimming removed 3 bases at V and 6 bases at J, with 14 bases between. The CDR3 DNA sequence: TGTGCCACCAGTGATCCTTCGCGCCTACTCAATGAGCAGTTCTTC. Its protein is CATSDPSRLLNEQFF.

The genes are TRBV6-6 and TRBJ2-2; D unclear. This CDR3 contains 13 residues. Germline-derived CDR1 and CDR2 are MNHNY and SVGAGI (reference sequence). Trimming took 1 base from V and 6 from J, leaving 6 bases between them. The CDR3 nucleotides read TGTGCCAGCAGTTACTACGGGTCCGGGGAGCTGTTTTTT. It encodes CASSYYGSGELFF.

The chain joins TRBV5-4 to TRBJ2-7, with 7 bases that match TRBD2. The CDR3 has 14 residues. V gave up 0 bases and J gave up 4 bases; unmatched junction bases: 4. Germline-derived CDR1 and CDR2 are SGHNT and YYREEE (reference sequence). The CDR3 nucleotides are TGTGCCAGCAGCTTGGGGGGGACTACGTACGAGCAGTACTTC. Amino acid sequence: CASSLGGTTYEQYF.

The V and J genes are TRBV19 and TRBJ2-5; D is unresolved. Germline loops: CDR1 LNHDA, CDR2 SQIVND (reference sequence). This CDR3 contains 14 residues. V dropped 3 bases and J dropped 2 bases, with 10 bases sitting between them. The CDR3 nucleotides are TGTGCCAGTAGTATCCCCAGGCAGCAAGAGACCCAGTACTTC. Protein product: CASSIPRQQETQYF.

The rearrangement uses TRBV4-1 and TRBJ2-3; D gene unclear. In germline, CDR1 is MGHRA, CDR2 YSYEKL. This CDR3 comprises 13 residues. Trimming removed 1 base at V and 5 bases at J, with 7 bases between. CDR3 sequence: CASSQVGGDTQYF. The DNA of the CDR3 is TGCGCCAGCAGCCAAGTAGGCGGAGATACGCAGTATTTT.